This T cell receptor beta chain was recorded in a study of radiotherapy plus CTLA-4 blockade in lung cancer. About the research overall: Across the patients, objective responses occurred in approximately 20%, and disease control in over 25%. Study results and caveats: In blood, early T cell clone dynamics reportedly predicted response best, together with interferon-beta. The study found tumor-derived TCR clones expanded in blood after radiotherapy plus ipilimumab.

Comment on this clone: No antigen is known for it.

Focal radiation plus CTLA-4 blockade with ipilimumab was administered to patients who had chemo-refractory metastatic non-small-cell lung cancer. Clones were read by immunoSEQ multiplex PCR, and TCRdb kept only the in-frame ones, dropping some. The table lists about 120,000 clones, 81% of them singletons. The V end was cut by 4 bases, the J end by 4 bases, with 7 bases between. Per germline, CDR1 KGHSH and CDR2 LQKENI. The CDR3 covers 12 residues. The sample consisted of peripheral blood, taken from a patient treated with radiotherapy plus ipilimumab. The receptor was derived from a human donor with non-small cell lung cancer that progressed on radiotherapy plus ipilimumab. Some clones in this sample may be carry-over from other donors' samples. This rearrangement joins TRBV18 to TRBJ1-2; the D gene is possibly TRBD1 (5 bases). The CDR3 loop is CASSQGIYGYTF. The CDR3 DNA sequence: TGTGCCAGCTCACAGGGGATCTATGGCTACACCTTC.